Here is one T cell receptor (beta chain) with its context. The specificity of this receptor is unknown. No qualities accompany the bases; no much larger clone lies one base away. The collaborating institutions used their own protocols to collect whole blood in K2EDTA tubes. For TCRbeta analysis, collaborator samples were shipped as frozen whole blood, as isolated PBMCs, or as DNA extracted from either sample type. The entry originates in a study of blood T cell repertoires in COVID-19 (dated by TCRdb to the early 2020s). Some background on the complete study: Samples from collaborators originated in the United States, Italy and Spain and spanned both the acute and convalescent phases of COVID-19. Samples were obtained from the ongoing ImmuneRACE study (first 160 participants) and from 1,000 to 1,500 subjects provided by 6 global collaborators. Deeply sampled blood TCRbeta repertoires from subjects exposed to, actively infected with, or recovered from COVID-19 were included in the dataset. The material from the prospective study consisted of cDNA or gDNA derived from T cells, B-cell-depleted T cells, or PBMCs. Where available, HLA class I and class II types were taken from metadata supplied by the sample provider and were not determined by assay-based typing. A freely available public database, intended as a resource for researchers studying the immune response to SARS-CoV-2, is where the repertoires were released. Sample metadata almost always included a de-identified subject ID, COVID-19 status, age in years and sex.

TCRbeta CDR3 regions were amplified from genomic DNA by means of the immunoSEQ Assay, a bias-controlled multiplex PCR. The authors' analysis ran thus. Nucleated cell counts per sample were estimated from amplification of reference gene primers within the assay. To quantify the absolute abundance of each unique TCRbeta CDR3 rearrangement, sequence reads were collapsed and filtered. For each sample, productive Simpson clonality was calculated as the square root of Simpson's diversity index over productive rearrangements. TCRdb retrieved this table from immuneACCESS and kept in-frame rearrangements only. Not all clones are present; in checked studies, unresolved V genes account for under half, and no reason is known for the remainder. The V and J calls and clone size are taken from that table; D and trimming were inferred from the DNA. This sample holds hundreds of thousands of clones; about 70% were observed only once. About 3.5% of the sample is in the top ten clones.

From a lookup of the germline V gene, CDR1 and CDR2 are SGHDN and FVKESK. Including cysteine and phenylalanine, the CDR3 has 13 amino acids. Here the CDR3 DNA is all that survives: 39 bases in frame from base 1. V lost 4 bases and J lost 4 bases, and the count of bases not matched to a germline gene is 1. Overall study results and their limits: The quantity of clinical and demographic metadata differed by source and by participant and was supplied without curation.

This chain joins TRBV14 to TRBJ1-3; a stretch of 7 junction bases matches TRBD1. The sample comprised peripheral blood. The clonotype comes from a woman of 80 years or more with acute or convalescent COVID-19. The DNA sequence is TGTGCCAGCAGCCGGACAGGCGGAAACACCATATATTTT. This is translated as CASSRTGGNTIYF.